This T cell receptor beta chain came from a study of T cell responses to AZD1222 COVID-19 vaccine. Study-level results: Spike-wide coverage was observed for vaccine-associated CD4 TCRs, with dominant responses at 160-218 and 743-854.

Sequencing used immunoSEQ multiplex PCR; TCRdb keeps in-frame clones, though not all of them. The sample consists of approximately 120,000 clones, 88% of them appearing once. About this clone: The antigen remains undetermined.

V was shortened by 5 bases and J by 4 bases, with 9 bases between the two germline ends. The CDR3 sequence is 13 residues long. Germline CDR1 and CDR2: MNHEY and SVGAGI. Timing groups of about 4 and about 12 weeks for second doses were pooled. This receptor was identified in an adult who received the AZD1222 COVID-19 vaccine. Material: peripheral blood, obtained 28 days after the second AZD1222 dose. This sequence joins TRBV6-5 and TRBJ1-5, with unresolved D. CDR3 sequence reads: CASSPTVNQPQHF. The DNA for the CDR3 is TGTGCCAGCAGTCCGACGGTGAATCAGCCCCAGCATTTT.